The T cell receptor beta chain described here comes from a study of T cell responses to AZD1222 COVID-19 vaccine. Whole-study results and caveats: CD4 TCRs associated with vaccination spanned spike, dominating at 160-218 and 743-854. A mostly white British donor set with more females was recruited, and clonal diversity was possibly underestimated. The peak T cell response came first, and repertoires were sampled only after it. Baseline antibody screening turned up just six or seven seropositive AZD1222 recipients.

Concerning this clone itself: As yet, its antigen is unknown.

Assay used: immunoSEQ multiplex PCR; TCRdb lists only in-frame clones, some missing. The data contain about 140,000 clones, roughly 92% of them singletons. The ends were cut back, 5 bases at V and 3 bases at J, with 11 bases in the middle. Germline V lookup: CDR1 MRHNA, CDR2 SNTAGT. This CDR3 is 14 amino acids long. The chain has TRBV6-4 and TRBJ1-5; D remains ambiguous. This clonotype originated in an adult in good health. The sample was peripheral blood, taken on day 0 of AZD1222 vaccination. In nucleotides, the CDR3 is TGTGCCAGCAGTCACGAAGGTTCCAATCAGCCCCAGCATTTT. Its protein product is CASSHEGSNQPQHF.